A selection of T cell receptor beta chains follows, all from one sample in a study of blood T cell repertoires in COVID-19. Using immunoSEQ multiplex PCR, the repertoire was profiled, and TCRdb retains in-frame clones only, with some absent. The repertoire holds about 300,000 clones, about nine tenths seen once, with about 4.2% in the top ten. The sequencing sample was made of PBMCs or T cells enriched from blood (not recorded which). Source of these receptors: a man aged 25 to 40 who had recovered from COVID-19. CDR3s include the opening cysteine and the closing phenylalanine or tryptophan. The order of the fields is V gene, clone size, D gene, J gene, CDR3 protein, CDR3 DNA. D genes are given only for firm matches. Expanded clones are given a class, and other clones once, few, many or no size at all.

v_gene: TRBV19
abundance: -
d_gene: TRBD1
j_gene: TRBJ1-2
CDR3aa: CASSPGPYRGPRGGYTF
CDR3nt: TGTGCCAGTAGTCCGGGACCGTACAGGGGGCCAAGAGGTGGCTACACCTTC

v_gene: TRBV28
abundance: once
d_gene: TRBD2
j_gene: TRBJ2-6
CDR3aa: CASSASGTSLPGANVLTF
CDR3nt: TGTGCCAGCAGTGCGTCCGGGACTAGTCTGCCTGGGGCCAACGTCCTGACTTTC

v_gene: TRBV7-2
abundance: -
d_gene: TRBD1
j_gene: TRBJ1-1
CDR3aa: CASSLLPGGLGTEAFF
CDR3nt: TGTGCCAGCAGCTTATTGCCAGGGGGTCTGGGCACTGAAGCTTTCTTT

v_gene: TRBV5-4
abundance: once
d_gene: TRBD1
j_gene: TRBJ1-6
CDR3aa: CASSLASSLDREDNSPLHF
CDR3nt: TGTGCCAGCAGCTTGGCCTCCTCCTTGGACAGGGAGGACAATTCACCCCTCCACTTT

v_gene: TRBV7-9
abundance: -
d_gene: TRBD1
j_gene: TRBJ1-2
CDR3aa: CASSAGTGAYGYTF
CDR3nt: TGTGCCAGCAGCGCCGGGACAGGGGCCTATGGCTACACCTTC

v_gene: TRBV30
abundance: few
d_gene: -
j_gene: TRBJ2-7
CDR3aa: CAWSVGHYYEQYF
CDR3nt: TGTGCCTGGAGTGTAGGACACTACTACGAGCAGTACTTC

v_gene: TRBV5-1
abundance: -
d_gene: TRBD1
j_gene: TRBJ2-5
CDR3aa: CASSSTGRVEETQYF
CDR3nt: TGCGCCAGCAGCTCGACAGGGCGAGTTGAGGAGACCCAGTACTTC

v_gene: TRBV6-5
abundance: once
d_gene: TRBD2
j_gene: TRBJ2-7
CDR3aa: CASSRTSGSYEQYF
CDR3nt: TGTGCCAGCAGCCGGACTAGCGGATCCTACGAGCAGTACTTC

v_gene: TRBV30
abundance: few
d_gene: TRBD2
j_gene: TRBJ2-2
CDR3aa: CAWSIPSGDTGELFF
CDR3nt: TGTGCCTGGAGTATACCTAGCGGGGATACCGGGGAGCTGTTTTTT

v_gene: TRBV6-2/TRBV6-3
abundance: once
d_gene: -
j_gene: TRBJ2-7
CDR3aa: CASSYRMGGYYEQYF
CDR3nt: TGTGCCAGCAGTTACAGAATGGGGGGTTACTACGAGCAGTACTTC

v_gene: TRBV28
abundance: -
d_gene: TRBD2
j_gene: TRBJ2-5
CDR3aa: CATSPRSGGAWETQYF
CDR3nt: TGTGCCACCAGCCCCCGGAGCGGGGGGGCCTGGGAGACCCAGTACTTC

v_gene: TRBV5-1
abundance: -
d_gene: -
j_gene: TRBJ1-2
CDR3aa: CASRGGSYGYTF
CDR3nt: TGCGCCAGCAGGGGGGGGTCCTATGGCTACACCTTC

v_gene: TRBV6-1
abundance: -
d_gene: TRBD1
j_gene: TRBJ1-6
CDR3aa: CASSDQGDRVNNSPLHF
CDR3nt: TGTGCCAGCAGTGATCAGGGGGACAGGGTAAATAATTCACCCCTCCACTTT